One sample yielded the 5 T cell receptor beta chains listed below, sequenced in a study of CD8 T cells in ankylosing spondylitis. MiXCR was run by TCRdb on the 5' RACE reads, yielding one entry per CDR3 protein. The sample records about 320,000 distinct CDR3 sequences, 11% being singletons. The material sequenced was blood, either unsorted or a sorted T cell fraction (not recorded which). All receptors come from a female donor with ankylosing spondylitis or in good health (not recorded which).

This clonotype has ten or more counts. The chain uses TRBV28 and TRBJ2-7, with 9 bases fitting TRBD2. V gave up 2 bases and J gave up 5 bases; unmatched junction bases: 7. Germline CDR1 is MDHEN and CDR2 is SYDVKM. The length of the CDR3 is 15 residues. CDR3 in amino acids: CASSLGGTSLDEQYF. In nucleotides, the CDR3 is TGTGCCAGCAGTTTAGGGGGGACTAGCCTCGACGAGCAGTACTTC.

V and J are TRBV5-5 and TRBJ2-1; possibly TRBD1 for D (8 bases). Germline loops: CDR1 SGHKS, CDR2 YYEKEE (reference sequence). Trimming removed 2 bases at V and 7 bases at J, with 19 bases between. This CDR3 spans 16 amino acids. CDR3 protein: CASSFRNRGGLNEQFF. CDR3 nucleotide sequence: TGTGCCAGCAGCTTCCGGAACAGGGGGGGGCTGAATGAGCAGTTCTTC.

Ten or more counts support this clonotype. The chain has TRBV5-4 and TRBJ1-6; TRBD1 agrees at 8 bases. After removal of 2 bases from V and 0 bases from J, the junction contained 4 bases not matched to a gene. CDR1 and CDR2 (germline): SGHNT, YYREEE (reference sequence). The CDR3 loop spans 17 amino acids. The CDR3, as DNA: TGTGCCAGCAGCTTAACCCAGGGGGCCTCCTATAATTCACCCCTCCACTTT. Amino acids: CASSLTQGASYNSPLHF.

The chain uses TRBV12-3 or TRBV12-4 and TRBJ2-1, with D perhaps TRBD2 (5 bases). The CDR3 is made up of 17 amino acids. Deletions cut 1 base from V and 2 bases from J, with 15 bases between. The CDR3 sequence is CASSLGRTVGAYNEQFF. In nucleotides, the CDR3 is TGTGCCAGCAGTTTAGGGAGGACTGTGGGCGCCTACAATGAGCAGTTCTTC.

Regarding this clonotype: This clone may be a read error of a much larger clone one base away. J is TRBJ1-2 and V is TRBV10-3, with D possibly being TRBD1 (6 bases). CDR1 and CDR2 from the germline V gene are ENHRY and SYGVKD. The CDR3 loop spans 14 amino acids. The CDR3 reads CAISGQGLRYGDTF. CDR3 coding DNA: TGTGCCATCAGTGGTCAGGGGTTACGATATGGCGACACCTTC.